This paragraph covers one T cell receptor (beta chain) sequence. A few counts support this clone. What this receptor recognizes is not known. There are no base qualities to consult, and no much larger clone falls within one base. The data originate from a study of blood T cell repertoires in COVID-19 (TCRdb year 2020). Broadly, across the study: Samples covering the acute and convalescent phases of COVID-19 were provided by collaborators in the United States, Italy and Spain. The sample metadata nearly always contained a de-identified subject ID, COVID-19 status, age in years and sex. The samples were drawn from two sources: the first 160 participants of the ongoing ImmuneRACE study, and 1,254 subjects contributed by 6 global collaborators. The dataset comprised deeply sampled blood TCRbeta repertoires from subjects exposed to, actively infected with, or recovered from COVID-19. Where available, HLA class I and class II types were obtained from metadata supplied by the sample provider rather than from assay-based typing. The prospective study material was composed of cDNA or gDNA derived from T cells, B-cell-depleted T cells, or PBMCs. A freely available public database, intended as a resource for researchers studying the immune response to SARS-CoV-2, is where the repertoires were released.

Each collaborating institution followed its own protocols to collect whole blood in K2EDTA tubes. Collaborator samples were shipped for TCRbeta analysis as frozen whole blood, isolated PBMCs, or DNA extracted from either sample type. Here is what the overall study found, with its caveats: Clinical and demographic metadata were provided uncurated, with the amount varying by source and participant.

Per the germline V gene (reference sequence), LNHNV is the CDR1 and YYDKDF is the CDR2. The V and J ends are trimmed by 0 bases and 6 bases, leaving 3 bases between them. Taken from cysteine to phenylalanine, the CDR3 has 11 residues. Only the CDR3 DNA stays, 33 bases, in frame from base 1. The immunoSEQ Assay, a bias-controlled multiplex PCR, was used to amplify TCRbeta CDR3 regions from genomic DNA. The authors' pipeline ran thus. The number of nucleated cells in each sample was estimated from the amplification of reference gene primers within the assay. To quantify the absolute abundance of each unique TCRbeta CDR3 rearrangement, sequence reads were collapsed and filtered. For each sample, productive Simpson clonality was calculated as the square root of Simpson's diversity index across productive rearrangements. In TCRdb, the immuneACCESS table is reduced to in-frame sequences with V and J assigned. These tables do not hold every clone; where another copy was compared, an unresolved V gene accounts for under half, and the others remain unexplained. V, J and clone size reflect that table, while D and trimming were determined from the DNA. In all, the sample holds tens of thousands of clones, and approximately 88% of those were seen once. The ten largest account for approximately 2.5% of the sample.

The sequence was obtained from a man aged 80 or over with active or convalescent COVID-19. The sample taken for sequencing was peripheral blood. The chain was built from TRBV15 and TRBJ2-7; the D segment cannot be called with confidence. The base sequence is TGTGCCACCAGCAGAGATCGCGAGCAGTACTTC. It translates to CATSRDREQYF.